This TCR beta chain is drawn from a study of regulatory T cells in long-lasting Graves disease. The germline V and J ends were trimmed by 10 bases and 1 base, with 18 bases remaining between them. Germline V gene lookup returns CDR1 ENHRY and CDR2 SYGVKD. The CDR3 consists of 15 residues. Regarding time point: newly diagnosed GD, antithyroid drugs for less than 3 months. From PBMCs, RNA was extracted and then used to make the TCR library. Combining iRepertoire HTBI primers with Arm-PCR of CDR3 regions, the authors built TCR beta libraries. TCRdb ran MiXCR on the multiplex PCR reads and lists one entry per CDR3 protein. The table lists 550,000 to 700,000 distinct CDR3 sequences, about 16% of them singletons. These same records also appear under a second study, on T cells in Graves' hyperthyroidism and ophthalmopathy.

This sequence was found in a man between 18 and 35 years old with Graves disease. The rearrangement links TRBV10-3 to TRBJ2-3; D may be TRBD1 (5 bases). The starting material was peripheral blood mononuclear cells (PBMCs), obtained at new diagnosis, from a patient treated with antithyroid drugs. Here the CDR3 reads CATTATRTRTDTQYF. Here the CDR3 DNA reads TGTGCCACTACAGCAACCAGGACACGCACAGATACGCAGTATTTT.